The T cell receptor (beta chain) under discussion was sequenced for a study of OX40 agonist ivuxolimab in advanced cancers. Findings and caveats of the study: Clonal expansion from baseline to week 6 occurred in both CD4+ and CD8+ T cells.

Clones were read by immunoSEQ multiplex PCR, and TCRdb kept only the in-frame ones, dropping some. This table has around 140,000 clones, about 92% appearing once. A remark on this clone: Its antigen is as yet unknown.

V was trimmed by 3 bases and J by 7 bases, leaving 18 bases between them. Germline assignment: CDR1 LNHDA and CDR2 SQIVND (reference sequence). The CDR3 length is 16 residues. This chain connects TRBV19 to TRBJ2-2; D might be TRBD2 (5 bases). This receptor was identified in an adult with an advanced solid tumor such as melanoma, head and neck, liver or kidney cancer. The sequences come from CD4+ or CD8+ T cells sorted from blood, collected in a trial of the OX40 agonist ivuxolimab. CDR3: CASSIQDSGGNGELFF. CDR3 in DNA: TGTGCCAGTAGTATCCAGGACTCCGGAGGAAACGGGGAGCTGTTTTTT.